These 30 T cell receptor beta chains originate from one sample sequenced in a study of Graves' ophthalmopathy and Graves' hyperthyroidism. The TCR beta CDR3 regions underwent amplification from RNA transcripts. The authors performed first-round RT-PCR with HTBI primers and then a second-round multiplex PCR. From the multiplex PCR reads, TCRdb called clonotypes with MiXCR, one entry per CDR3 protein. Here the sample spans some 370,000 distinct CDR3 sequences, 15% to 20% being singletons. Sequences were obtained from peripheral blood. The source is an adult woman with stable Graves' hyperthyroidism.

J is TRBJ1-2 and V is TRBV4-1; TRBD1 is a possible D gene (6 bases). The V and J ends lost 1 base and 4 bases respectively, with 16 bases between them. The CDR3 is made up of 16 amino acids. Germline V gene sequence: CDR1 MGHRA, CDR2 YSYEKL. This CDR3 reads CASSQGGQFAAYGYTF. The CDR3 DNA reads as TGCGCCAGCAGCCAAGGGGGGCAGTTTGCGGCCTATGGCTACACCTTC.

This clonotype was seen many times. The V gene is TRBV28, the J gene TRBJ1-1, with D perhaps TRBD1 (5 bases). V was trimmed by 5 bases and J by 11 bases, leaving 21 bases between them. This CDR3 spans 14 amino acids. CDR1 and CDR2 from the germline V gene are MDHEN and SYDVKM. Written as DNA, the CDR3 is TGTGCCAGCAGTCAACCTGGGACCGCCCCTGGGGCTTTCTTT. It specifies CASSQPGTAPGAFF.

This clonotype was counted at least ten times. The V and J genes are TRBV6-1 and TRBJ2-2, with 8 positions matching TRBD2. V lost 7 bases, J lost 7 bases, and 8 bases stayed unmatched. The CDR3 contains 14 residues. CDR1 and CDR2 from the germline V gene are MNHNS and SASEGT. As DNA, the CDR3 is TGTGCCAGCAAAGGGTCCGGGAGGGTCGGGGAGCTGTTTTTT. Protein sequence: CASKGSGRVGELFF.

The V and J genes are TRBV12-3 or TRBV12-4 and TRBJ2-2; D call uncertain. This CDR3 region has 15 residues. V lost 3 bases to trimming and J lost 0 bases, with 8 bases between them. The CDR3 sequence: CASSLDETNTGELFF. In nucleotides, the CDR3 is TGTGCCAGCAGTTTGGACGAAACGAACACCGGGGAGCTGTTTTTT.

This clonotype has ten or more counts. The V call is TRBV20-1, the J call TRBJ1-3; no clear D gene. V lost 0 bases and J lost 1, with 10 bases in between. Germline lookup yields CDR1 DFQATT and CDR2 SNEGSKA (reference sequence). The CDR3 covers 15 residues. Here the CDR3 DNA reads TGCAGTGCTAGAGATTTAGAAGGGTCTGGAAACACCATATATTTT. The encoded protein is CSARDLEGSGNTIYF.

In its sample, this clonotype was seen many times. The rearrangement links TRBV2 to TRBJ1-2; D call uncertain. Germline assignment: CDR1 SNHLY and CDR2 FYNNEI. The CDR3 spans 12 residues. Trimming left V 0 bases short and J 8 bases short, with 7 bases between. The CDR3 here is CASSEALPGYTF. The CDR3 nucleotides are TGTGCCAGCAGTGAAGCGCTTCCGGGCTACACCTTC.

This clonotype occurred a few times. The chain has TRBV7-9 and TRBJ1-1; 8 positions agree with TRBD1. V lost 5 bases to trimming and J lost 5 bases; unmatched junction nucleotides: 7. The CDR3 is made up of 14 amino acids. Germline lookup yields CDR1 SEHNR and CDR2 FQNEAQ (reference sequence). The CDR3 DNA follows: TGTGCCAGCAGCCTACAGGGGGAAAGGACTGAAGCTTTCTTT. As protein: CASSLQGERTEAFF.

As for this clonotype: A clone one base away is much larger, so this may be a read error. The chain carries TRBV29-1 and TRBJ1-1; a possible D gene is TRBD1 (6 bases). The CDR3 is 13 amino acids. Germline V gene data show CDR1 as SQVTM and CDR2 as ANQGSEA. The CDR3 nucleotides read TGCAGCGTTGAGGGGGCGTTGAACGCTGAAGCTTTCTTT. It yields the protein CSVEGALNAEAFF.

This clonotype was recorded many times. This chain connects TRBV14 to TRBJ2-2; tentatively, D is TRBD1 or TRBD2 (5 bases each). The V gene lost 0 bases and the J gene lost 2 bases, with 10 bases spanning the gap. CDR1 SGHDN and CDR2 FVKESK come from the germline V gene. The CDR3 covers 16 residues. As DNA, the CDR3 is TGTGCCAGCAGCCAAGACCCCGGGACCAACACCGGGGAGCTGTTTTTT. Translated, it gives CASSQDPGTNTGELFF.

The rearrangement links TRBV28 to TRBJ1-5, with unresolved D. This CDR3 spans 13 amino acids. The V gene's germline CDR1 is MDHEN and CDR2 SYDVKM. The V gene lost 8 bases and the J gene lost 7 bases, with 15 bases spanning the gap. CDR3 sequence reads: CASGPGSSQPQHF. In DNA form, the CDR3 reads TGTGCCAGCGGCCCAGGAAGTAGCCAGCCCCAGCATTTT.

Here the CDR3 reads CASSLLDTQYF. The CDR3, as DNA: TGTGCCAGCAGCTTGCTGGATACGCAGTATTTT. The genes are TRBV7-2 and TRBJ2-3; D is unclear. The germline gives CDR1 SGHTA, CDR2 FQGNSA. Between the trimmed V and J ends, which lost 3 bases and 6 bases, there was a span of 4 bases. The CDR3 runs 11 residues.

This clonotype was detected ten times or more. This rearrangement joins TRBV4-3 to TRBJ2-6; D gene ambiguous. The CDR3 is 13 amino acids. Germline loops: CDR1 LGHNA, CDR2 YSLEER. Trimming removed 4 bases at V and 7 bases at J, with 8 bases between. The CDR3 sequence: CASSPPGANVLTF. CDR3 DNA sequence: TGCGCCAGCAGCCCGCCAGGAGCCAACGTCCTGACTTTC.

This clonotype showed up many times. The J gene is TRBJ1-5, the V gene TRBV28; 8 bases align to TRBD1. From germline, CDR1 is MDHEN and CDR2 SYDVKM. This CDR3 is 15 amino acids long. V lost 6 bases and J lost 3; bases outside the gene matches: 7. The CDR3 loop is CASRQTGVPNQPQHF. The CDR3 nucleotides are TGTGCCAGCAGGCAGACAGGGGTACCCAATCAGCCCCAGCATTTT.

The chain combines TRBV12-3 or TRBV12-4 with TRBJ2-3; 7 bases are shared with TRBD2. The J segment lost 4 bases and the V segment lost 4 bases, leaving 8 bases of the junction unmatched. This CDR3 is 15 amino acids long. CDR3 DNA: TGTGCCAGCAGTTCTTGGGCGGGAGACGCAGATACGCAGTATTTT. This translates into CASSSWAGDADTQYF.

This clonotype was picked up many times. The CDR3: CASIGRGNQPQHF. The CDR3 nucleotides read TGTGCCAGCATAGGGCGGGGCAATCAGCCCCAGCATTTT. The V call is TRBV28, the J call TRBJ1-5; D unclear. The CDR3 spans 13 residues. Germline V gives CDR1 MDHEN, CDR2 SYDVKM. V was trimmed by 7 bases and J by 2 bases, leaving 9 bases between them.

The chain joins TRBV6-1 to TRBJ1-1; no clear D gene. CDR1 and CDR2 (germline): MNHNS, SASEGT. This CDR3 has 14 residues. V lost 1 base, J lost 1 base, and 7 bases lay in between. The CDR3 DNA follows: TGTGCCAGCAGTGAAGGGATACCGAACACTGAAGCTTTCTTT. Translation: CASSEGIPNTEAFF.

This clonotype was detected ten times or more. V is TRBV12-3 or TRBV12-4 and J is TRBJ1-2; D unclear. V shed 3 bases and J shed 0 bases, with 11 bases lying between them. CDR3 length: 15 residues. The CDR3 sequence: CASSFGRRANYGYTF. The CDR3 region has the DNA TGTGCCAGCAGTTTTGGACGACGAGCTAACTATGGCTACACCTTC.

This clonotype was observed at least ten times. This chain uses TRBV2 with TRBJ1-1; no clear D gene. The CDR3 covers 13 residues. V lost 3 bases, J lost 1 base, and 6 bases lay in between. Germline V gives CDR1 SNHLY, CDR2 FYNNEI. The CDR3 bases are TGTGCCAGCAGTGAGTTAGAGAACACTGAAGCTTTCTTT. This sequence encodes CASSELENTEAFF.

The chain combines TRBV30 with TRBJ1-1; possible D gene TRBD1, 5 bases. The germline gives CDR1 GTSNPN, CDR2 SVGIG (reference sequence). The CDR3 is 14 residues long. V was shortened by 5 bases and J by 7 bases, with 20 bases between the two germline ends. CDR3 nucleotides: TGTGCCTGGGCACCTCGGGGCCCGACGGTTGAAGCTTTCTTT. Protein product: CAWAPRGPTVEAFF.

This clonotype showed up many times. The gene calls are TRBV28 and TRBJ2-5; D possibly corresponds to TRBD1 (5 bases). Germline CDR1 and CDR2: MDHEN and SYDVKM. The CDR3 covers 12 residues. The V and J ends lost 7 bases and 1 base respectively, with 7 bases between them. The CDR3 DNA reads TGTGCCAGCAAAGGGGCCCAAGAGACCCAGTACTTC. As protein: CASKGAQETQYF.

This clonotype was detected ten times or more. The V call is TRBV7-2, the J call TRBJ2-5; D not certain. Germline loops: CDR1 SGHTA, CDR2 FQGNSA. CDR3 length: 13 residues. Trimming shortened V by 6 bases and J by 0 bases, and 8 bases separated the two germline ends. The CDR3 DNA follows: TGTGCCAGCAGGGCCCCCGACCAAGAGACCCAGTACTTC. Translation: CASRAPDQETQYF. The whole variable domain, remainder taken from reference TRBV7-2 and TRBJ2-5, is GAGVSQSPSNKVTEKGKDVELRCDPISGHTALYWYRQSLGQGLEFLIYFQGNSAPDKSGLPSDRFSAERTGGSVSTLTIQRTQQEDSAVYLCASRAPDQETQYFGPGTRLLVL.

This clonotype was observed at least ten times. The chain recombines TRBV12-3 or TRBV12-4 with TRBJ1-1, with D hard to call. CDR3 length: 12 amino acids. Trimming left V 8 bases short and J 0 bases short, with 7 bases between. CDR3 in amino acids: CASLRLNTEAFF. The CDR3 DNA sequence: TGTGCCAGCCTCAGACTGAACACTGAAGCTTTCTTT.

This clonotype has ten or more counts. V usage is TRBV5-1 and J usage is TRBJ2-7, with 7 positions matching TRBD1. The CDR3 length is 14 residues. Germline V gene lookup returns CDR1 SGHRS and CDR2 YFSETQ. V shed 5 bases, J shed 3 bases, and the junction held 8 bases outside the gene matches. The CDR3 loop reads CASSDRAKNYEQYF. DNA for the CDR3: TGCGCCAGCAGTGACAGGGCTAAGAACTACGAGCAGTACTTC.

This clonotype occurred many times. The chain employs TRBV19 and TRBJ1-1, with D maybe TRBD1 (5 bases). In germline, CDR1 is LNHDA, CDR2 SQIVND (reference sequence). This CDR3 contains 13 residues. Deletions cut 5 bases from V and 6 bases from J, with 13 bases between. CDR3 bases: TGTGCCAGTAGTGCCTGGGGCGGCGCTGAAGCTTTCTTT. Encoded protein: CASSAWGGAEAFF.

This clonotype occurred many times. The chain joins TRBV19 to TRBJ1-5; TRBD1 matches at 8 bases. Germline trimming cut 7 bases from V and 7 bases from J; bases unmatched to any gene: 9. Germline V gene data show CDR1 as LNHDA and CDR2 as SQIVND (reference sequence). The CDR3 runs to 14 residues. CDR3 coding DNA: TGTGCCAGTAAAAGCCAGGGGGCGCGGCAGCCCCAGCATTTT. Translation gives CASKSQGARQPQHF. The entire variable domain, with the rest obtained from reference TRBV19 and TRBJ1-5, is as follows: DGGITQSPKYLFRKEGQNVTLSCEQNLNHDAMYWYRQDPGQGLRLIYYSQIVNDFQKGDIAEGYSVSREKKESFPLTVTSAQKNPTAFYLCASKSQGARQPQHFGDGTRLSIL.

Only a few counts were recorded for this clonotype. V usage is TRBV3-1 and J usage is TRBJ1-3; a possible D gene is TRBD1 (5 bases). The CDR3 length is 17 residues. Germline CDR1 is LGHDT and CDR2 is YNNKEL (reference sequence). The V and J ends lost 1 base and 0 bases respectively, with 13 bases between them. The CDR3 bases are TGTGCCAGCAGCCAAGGGAACACAGGTTACTCTGGAAACACCATATATTTT. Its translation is CASSQGNTGYSGNTIYF.

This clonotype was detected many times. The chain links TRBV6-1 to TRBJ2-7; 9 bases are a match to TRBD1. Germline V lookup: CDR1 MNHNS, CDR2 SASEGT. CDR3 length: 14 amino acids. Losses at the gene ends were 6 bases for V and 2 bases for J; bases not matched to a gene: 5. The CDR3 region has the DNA TGTGCCAGCAGCCGGGACAGGGTGACCTACGAGCAGTACTTC. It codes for CASSRDRVTYEQYF.

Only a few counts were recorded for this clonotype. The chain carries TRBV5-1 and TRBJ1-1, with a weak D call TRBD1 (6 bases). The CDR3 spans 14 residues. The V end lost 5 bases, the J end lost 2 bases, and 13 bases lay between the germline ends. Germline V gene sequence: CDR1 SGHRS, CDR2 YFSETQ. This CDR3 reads CASRFEGVNTEAFF. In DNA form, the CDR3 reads TGCGCCAGCAGATTCGAGGGGGTAAACACTGAAGCTTTCTTT.

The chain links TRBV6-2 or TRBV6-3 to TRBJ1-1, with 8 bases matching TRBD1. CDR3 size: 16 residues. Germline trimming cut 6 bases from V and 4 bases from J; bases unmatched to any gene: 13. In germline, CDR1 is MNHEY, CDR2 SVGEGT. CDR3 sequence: CASSQTSGQVSTEAFF. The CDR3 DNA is TGTGCCAGCAGCCAGACTTCGGGACAGGTTAGCACTGAAGCTTTCTTT.

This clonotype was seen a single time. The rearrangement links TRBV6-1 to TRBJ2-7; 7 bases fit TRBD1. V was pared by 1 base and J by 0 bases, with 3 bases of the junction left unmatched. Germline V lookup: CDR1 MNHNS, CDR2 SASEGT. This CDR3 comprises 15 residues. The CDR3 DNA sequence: TGTGCCAGCAGTGAAGATGGGACAGCCTCCTACGAGCAGTACTTC. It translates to CASSEDGTASYEQYF.